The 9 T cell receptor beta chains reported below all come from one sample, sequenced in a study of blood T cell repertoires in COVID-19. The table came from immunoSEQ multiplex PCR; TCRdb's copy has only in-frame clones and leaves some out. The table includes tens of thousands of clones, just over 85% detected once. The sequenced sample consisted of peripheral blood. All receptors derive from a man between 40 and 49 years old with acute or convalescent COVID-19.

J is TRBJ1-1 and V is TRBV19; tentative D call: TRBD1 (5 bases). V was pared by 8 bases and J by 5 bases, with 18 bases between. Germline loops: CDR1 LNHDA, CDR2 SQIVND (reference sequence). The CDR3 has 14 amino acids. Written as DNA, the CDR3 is TGTGCCAGTGGGGCGGGGAGTAGGATGACTGAAGCTTTCTTT. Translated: CASGAGSRMTEAFF.

The CDR3 sequence is CASSLGTGGSNQPQHF. For the CDR3, the DNA is TGTGCCAGCAGCTTAGGGACAGGGGGGAGCAATCAGCCCCAGCATTTT. The genes are TRBV11-2 and TRBJ1-5; 10 nucleotides agree with TRBD1. This CDR3 spans 16 amino acids. V shed 1 base and J 1 base; nucleotides not matched to a gene: 1. Germline V gives CDR1 SGHAT, CDR2 FQNNGV.

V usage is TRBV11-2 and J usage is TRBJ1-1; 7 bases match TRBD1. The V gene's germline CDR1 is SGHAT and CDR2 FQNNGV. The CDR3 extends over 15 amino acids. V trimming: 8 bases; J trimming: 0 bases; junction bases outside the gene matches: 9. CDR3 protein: CASSLEGAVNTEAFF. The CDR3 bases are TGTGCCAGCTCCTTAGAGGGGGCGGTGAACACTGAAGCTTTCTTT.

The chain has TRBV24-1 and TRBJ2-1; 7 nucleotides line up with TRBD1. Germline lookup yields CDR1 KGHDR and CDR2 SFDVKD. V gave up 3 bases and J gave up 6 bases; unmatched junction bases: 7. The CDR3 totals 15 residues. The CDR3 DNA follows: TGTGCCACCAGTGATAGAGACAGGGAACTCAATGAGCAGTTCTTC. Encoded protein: CATSDRDRELNEQFF.

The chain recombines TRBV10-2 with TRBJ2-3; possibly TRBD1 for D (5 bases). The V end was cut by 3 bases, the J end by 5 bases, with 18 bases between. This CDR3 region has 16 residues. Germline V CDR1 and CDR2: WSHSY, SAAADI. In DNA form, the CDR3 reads TGCGCCAGCAGTGATTTTGTAAGGGGCCGGAGAGATACGCAGTATTTT. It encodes CASSDFVRGRRDTQYF.

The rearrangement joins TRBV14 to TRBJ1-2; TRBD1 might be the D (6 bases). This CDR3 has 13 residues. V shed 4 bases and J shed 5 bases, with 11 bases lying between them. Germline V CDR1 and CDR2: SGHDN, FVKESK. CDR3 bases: TGTGCCAGCAGCCTGGGACAAGTGTATGGCTACACCTTC. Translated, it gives CASSLGQVYGYTF.

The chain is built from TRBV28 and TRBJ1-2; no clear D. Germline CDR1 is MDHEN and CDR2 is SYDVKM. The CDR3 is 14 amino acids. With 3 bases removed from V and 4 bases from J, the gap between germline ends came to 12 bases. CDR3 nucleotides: TGTGCCAGCAGTTTCCACCAAACAGCCTATGGCTACACCTTC. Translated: CASSFHQTAYGYTF.

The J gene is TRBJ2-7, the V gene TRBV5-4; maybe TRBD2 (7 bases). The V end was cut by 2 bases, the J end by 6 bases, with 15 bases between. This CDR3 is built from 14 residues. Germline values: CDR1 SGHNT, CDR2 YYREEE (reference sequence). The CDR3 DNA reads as TGTGCCAGCAGCTTAGGCGGGGGCTTTGGCGAGCAGTACTTC. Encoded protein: CASSLGGGFGEQYF.

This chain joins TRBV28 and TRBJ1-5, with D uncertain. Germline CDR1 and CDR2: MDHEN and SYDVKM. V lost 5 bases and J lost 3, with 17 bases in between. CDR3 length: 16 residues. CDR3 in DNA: TGTGCCAGCAGTCCGAATATTGGCGGTATCAATCAGCCCCAGCATTTT. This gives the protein CASSPNIGGINQPQHF.